This T cell receptor (beta chain) was found in a study of blood T cell repertoires in COVID-19. Original handling: Reference gene primers were amplified, and this amplification served to estimate nucleated cell counts. Assay: immunoSEQ multiplex PCR; the TCRdb copy retains only in-frame clones and omits some. Clone size and the V and J calls come from that table; the DNA yielded D and trimming. The table includes roughly 37,000 clones, around 80% detected once. The CDR3 runs 21 residues. CDR1 and CDR2 (germline): SGHTA, FQGNSA. The trim removed 0 bases at V and 0 bases at J, leaving 13 bases unmatched.

The source material was peripheral blood. The J gene is TRBJ2-1, the V gene TRBV7-2; TRBD2 matches at 11 bases. The TCR sequence derives from a man in his fifties or sixties with acute or convalescent COVID-19. CDR3 bases: TGTGCCAGCAGCTTAGCGCTAATCCCTAGCGGGAGGCACCGCTCCTACAATGAGCAGTTCTTC. Protein product: CASSLALIPSGRHRSYNEQFF.